The 14 T cell receptor beta chains given below trace back to one sample, sequenced in a study of OX40 agonist ivuxolimab in advanced cancers. Receptor libraries were prepared by the immunoSEQ multiplex PCR assay. The source is immuneACCESS, and TCRdb retained only in-frame sequences with V and J called. Part of the clones is not carried over; for the studies checked, unresolved V genes explain less than half of this, and the remainder is unexplained. This sample gives approximately 19,000 clones in total; around 80% of them show up just once. The ten largest make up approximately 15% of the sample. Sequenced here: CD4+ or CD8+ T cells sorted from blood, sampled in a trial of the OX40 agonist ivuxolimab. All receptors come from an adult with an advanced solid tumor such as melanoma, head and neck, liver or kidney cancer.

J is TRBJ2-7 and V is TRBV2; D unclear. CDR3 length: 13 amino acids. Germline CDR1 SNHLY, CDR2 FYNNEI. Trimming removed 6 bases from V and 6 bases from J, with 15 bases in between. The CDR3 sequence is CASRTSELGEQYF. The CDR3 DNA reads as TGTGCCAGCAGGACATCCGAGCTAGGCGAGCAGTACTTC.

In nucleotides, the CDR3 is TGTGCCAGCAGCGCCACTGGGGGGGCAGATGGCTACACCTTC. It translates to CASSATGGADGYTF. The chain links TRBV25-1 to TRBJ1-2; D is possibly TRBD1 (6 bases). The CDR3 length is 14 residues. Per germline, CDR1 MGHDK and CDR2 SYGVNS. The V end lost 6 bases, the J end lost 6 bases, and 17 bases lay between the germline ends.

This sequence joins TRBV7-8 and TRBJ2-2; TRBD1 is a possible D gene (5 bases). This CDR3 is 14 amino acids long. The germline CDR1 and CDR2 sequences are SGHVS and FQNEAQ. V was clipped by 3 bases and J by 7 bases, with 12 bases between them. The CDR3 region is CASSFGAGVGELFF. CDR3 nucleotides: TGTGCCAGCAGCTTTGGGGCCGGTGTCGGGGAGCTGTTTTTT.

The chain joins TRBV2 to TRBJ2-7; 11 nucleotides line up with TRBD2. The germline V gene encodes CDR1 SNHLY and CDR2 FYNNEI. The CDR3 extends over 14 amino acids. After removal of 9 bases from V and 6 bases from J, the junction contained 10 bases not matched to a gene. CDR3 nucleotides: TGTGCCAGTGTTCTTCTAGCGGGAGGAAGCGAGCAGTACTTC. This translates into CASVLLAGGSEQYF. Full variable domain (rest looked up from reference TRBV2 and TRBJ2-7): EPEVTQTPSHQVTQMGQEVILRCVPISNHLYFYWYRQILGQKVEFLVSFYNNEISEKSEIFDDQFSVERPDGSNFTLKIRSTKLEDSAMYFCASVLLAGGSEQYFGPGTRLTVT.

The chain carries TRBV10-2 and TRBJ2-7; a weak D match, TRBD1 (6 bases). The CDR3 has 13 residues. Germline V gene lookup returns CDR1 WSHSY and CDR2 SAAADI. Trimming pared 4 bases from V and 3 bases from J, leaving 10 bases between. CDR3 region: CASSGLGGYEQYF. The DNA of the CDR3 is TGCGCCAGCAGTGGGTTAGGGGGCTACGAGCAGTACTTC.

This chain uses TRBV27 with TRBJ1-2, with 7 positions matching TRBD1. Per the germline V gene, CDR1 is MNHEY and CDR2 is SMNVEV (reference sequence). V shed 6 bases, J shed 6 bases, and the junction held 13 bases outside the gene matches. The CDR3 loop spans 15 amino acids. CDR3 nucleotide sequence: TGTGCCAGCAGCCGCGGGGCACAGGGGAGAGATGGCTACACCTTC. This sequence encodes CASSRGAQGRDGYTF.

This clone was seen only once. CDR3 sequence reads: CASSNPTTGGEKLFF. In nucleotides, the CDR3 is TGTGCCAGCAGCAACCCGACCACGGGGGGTGAAAAACTGTTTTTT. The J gene is TRBJ1-4, the V gene TRBV5-5; TRBD1 is a possible D gene (5 bases). V dropped 4 bases and J dropped 7 bases, with 17 bases sitting between them. The germline V gene has CDR1 SGHKS and CDR2 YYEKEE (reference sequence). CDR3 length: 15 amino acids. Full variable domain (outside the CDR3, taken from reference TRBV5-5 and TRBJ1-4): DAGVTQSPTHLIKTRGQQVTLRCSPISGHKSVSWYQQVLGQGPQFIFQYYEKEERGRGNFPDRFSARQFPNYSSELNVNALLLGDSALYLCASSNPTTGGEKLFFGSGTQLSVL.

A single count supports this clone. The chain has TRBV10-3 and TRBJ2-3; 8 nucleotides agree with TRBD2. Germline V gene data show CDR1 as ENHRY and CDR2 as SYGVKD. Losses at the gene ends were 4 bases for V and 2 bases for J; bases not matched to a gene: 8. The CDR3 sequence is 16 residues long. The DNA for the CDR3 is TGTGCCATCAGTGGAGGGGAGACTAGCGCCACAGATACGCAGTATTTT. Amino acid sequence: CAISGGETSATDTQYF.

This chain joins TRBV10-3 and TRBJ2-5, with D perhaps matching TRBD2 (6 bases). The V gene's germline CDR1 is ENHRY and CDR2 SYGVKD. Trimming took 2 bases from V and 5 from J, leaving 12 bases between them. This CDR3 contains 14 residues. CDR3 DNA: TGTGCCATCAGTGAGGTTTGGGGGGTGGAGACCCAGTACTTC. It translates to CAISEVWGVETQYF.

J is TRBJ1-2 and V is TRBV21-1; TRBD1 was called by the table and not checked on the DNA. TRBV21-1 is marked as a pseudogene. The CDR3 is made up of 15 amino acids. Here the CDR3 reads CASSTTGTPNYGYTF. The CDR3 DNA sequence: TGTGCCAGCAGCACCACCGGGACACCCAACTATGGCTACACCTTC.

The J gene is TRBJ2-5, the V gene TRBV19, with D perhaps given as TRBD1 or TRBD2 (5 bases each). The assigned J gene may be wrong: the sequence end matches TRBJ2-7 better. The length of the CDR3 is 15 residues. Germline V lookup: CDR1 LNHDA, CDR2 SQIVND (reference sequence). Written as DNA, the CDR3 is TGTGCCAGTAGTATCAGTTCGGCAGGGAGTTACGAGCAGTACTTC. Its protein is CASSISSAGSYEQYF.

The V call is TRBV10-3, the J call TRBJ2-5, with D perhaps matching TRBD1 (6 bases). Trimming removed 5 bases at V and 4 bases at J, with 11 bases between. From germline, CDR1 is ENHRY and CDR2 SYGVKD. The CDR3 runs 13 residues. In DNA form, the CDR3 reads TGTGCCATCAGTCCCGGACAGCTAGAGACCCAGTACTTC. Translated: CAISPGQLETQYF.

The gene calls are TRBV6-4 and TRBJ2-7, with TRBD1 identical over 10 bases. The germline V gene has CDR1 MRHNA and CDR2 SNTAGT. The V gene end was trimmed by 5 bases and the J gene end by 5 bases; junction bases not matched to a gene: 6. This CDR3 region has 14 residues. The DNA of the CDR3 is TGTGCCAGCAGTAACCGGGACAGGGGCCACGAGCAGTACTTC. This gives the protein CASSNRDRGHEQYF.

The CDR3, as DNA: TGTGCCAGCAGCTACAGGGGAAACACTGAAGCTTTCTTT. It specifies CASSYRGNTEAFF. The rearrangement links TRBV6-6 to TRBJ1-1; 7 nucleotides agree with TRBD1. The CDR3 length is 13 residues. The junction had 3 bases not matched to a gene; V was cut back by 6 bases and J by 2 bases. Germline CDR1 MNHNY, CDR2 SVGAGI (reference sequence).